The 5 T cell receptor beta chains given below trace back to one sample, sequenced in a study of Ad26.COV2.S vaccination and SARS-CoV-2 variants. The treatment was: roughly 18 received Ad26.COV2.S at low or high dose, single or two shots; roughly five received placebo; per-sample allocation not given. Samples came from day 63 after the first vaccine or placebo injection. TCRdb keeps only in-frame clones here, not all; method: immunoSEQ multiplex PCR. The repertoire includes a few hundred thousand clones, around 90% of them detected once, and more than 9% sits in the top ten. The sample in question was peripheral blood, obtained in a trial of Ad26.COV2.S vaccine versus placebo. These receptors were collected from a person between 18 and 60 years old who received the Ad26.COV2.S COVID-19 vaccine or a placebo.

The rearrangement joins TRBV4-1 to TRBJ1-3; D uncertain. Looked up from germline, CDR1 is MGHRA and CDR2 is YSYEKL. Trimming left V 4 bases short and J 3 bases short, with 13 bases between. The CDR3 extends over 15 amino acids. In DNA form, the CDR3 reads TGCGCCAGCAGCCTGGACGAAACGGGTGGAAACACCATATATTTT. This codes for CASSLDETGGNTIYF.

The CDR3 bases are TGTGCCAGCTTAGAGACGGATAATGAAAAACTGTTTTTT. Protein sequence: CASLETDNEKLFF. V usage is TRBV18 and J usage is TRBJ1-4; D gene ambiguous. Trimming took 7 bases from V and 4 from J, leaving 10 bases between them. The CDR3 totals 13 residues. Per germline, CDR1 KGHSH and CDR2 LQKENI.

The chain joins TRBV7-6 to TRBJ2-1; a possible D gene is TRBD2 (6 bases). Germline V gives CDR1 SGHVS, CDR2 FNYEAQ. The V gene lost 2 bases and the J gene lost 1 base, with 9 bases spanning the gap. This CDR3 is built from 15 residues. CDR3 sequence: CASSLYGTSYNEQFF. CDR3 sequence (DNA): TGTGCCAGCAGCTTATACGGGACTTCCTACAATGAGCAGTTCTTC.

V and J are TRBV5-1 and TRBJ2-7; D is tentatively TRBD1 or TRBD2 (6 bases each). Trimming cost V 4 bases and J 3 bases, with 23 bases left between them. CDR1 and CDR2 (germline): SGHRS, YFSETQ. The CDR3 length is 17 residues. The CDR3 protein is CASSPEGGGSILYEQYF. CDR3 nucleotides: TGCGCCAGCAGCCCGGAGGGGGGAGGCTCTATTCTCTACGAGCAGTACTTC.

The V gene is TRBV20-1, the J gene TRBJ1-5; D call uncertain. Germline V gives CDR1 DFQATT, CDR2 SNEGSKA (reference sequence). The CDR3 extends over 12 amino acids. The V end lost 3 bases, the J end lost 3 bases, and 6 bases lay between the germline ends. Written as DNA, the CDR3 is TGCAGTGCTAGTTGGGCCAATCAGCCCCAGCATTTT. Its protein product is CSASWANQPQHF.